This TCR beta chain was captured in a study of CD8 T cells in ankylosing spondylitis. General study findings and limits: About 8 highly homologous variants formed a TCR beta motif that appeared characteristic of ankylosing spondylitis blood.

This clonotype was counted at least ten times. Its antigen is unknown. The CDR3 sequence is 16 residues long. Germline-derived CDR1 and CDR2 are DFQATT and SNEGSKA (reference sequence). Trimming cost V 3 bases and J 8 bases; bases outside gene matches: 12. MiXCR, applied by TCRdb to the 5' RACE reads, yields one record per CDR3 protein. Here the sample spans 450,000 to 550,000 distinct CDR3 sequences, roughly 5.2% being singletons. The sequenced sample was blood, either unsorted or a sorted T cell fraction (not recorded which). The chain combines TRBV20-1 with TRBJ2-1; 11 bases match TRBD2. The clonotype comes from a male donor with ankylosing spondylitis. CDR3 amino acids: CSASLVAGGRYDEQFF. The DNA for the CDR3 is TGCAGTGCTAGTTTGGTAGCGGGAGGGCGTTATGATGAGCAGTTCTTC.